Included here is one TCR beta chain sequence, with context. What antigen it recognizes has not been identified. The record has no base qualities; no much larger clone is one base away. This specimen comes from a study of vaccination and CD4 T cells after COVID-19 (dated by TCRdb to between 2022 and 2023). For context, the study as a whole: Every convalescent patient had a positive nasal swab PCR test for SARS-CoV-2, with mild disease in under ten patients and severe disease in one. For stimulating the cultures, overlapping spike peptide pools were used, derived from SARS-CoV-2 as well as from the common cold coronaviruses HCoV-NL63, HCoV-OC43 and HCoV-229E. In 10 COVID-19 convalescent patients and 4 infection-naive healthy vaccine recipients, the spike-specific CD4+ TCR repertoire before mRNA vaccination was compared with the repertoire after mRNA vaccination. Post-COVID blood samples from convalescent patients were collected a median of 101 days after diagnosis, with a range of roughly 35 to 180 days. Control cultures received a CEFX viral epitope pool as the positive control, an HIV-1 Nef peptide pool as the negative control, or no peptide. Participants received two doses of either the Pfizer-BioNTech BNT162b2 vaccine (n=8) or the Moderna mRNA-1273 vaccine (n=2). A few convalescent patients gave samples both early after vaccination (day 14) and late after vaccination (days 161 to 241). Post-vaccine blood samples were taken a median of 72 days after the second vaccine dose, with a range of roughly 13 to 250 days. The convalescent cohort comprised six males and four females, including two Hispanic individuals, seven Caucasians, two Asians and one multiracial person. Here is what the overall study found, with its caveats: The median count of SARS-CoV-2-reactive clonotypes went up from roughly 21 after infection to a few dozen after vaccination, although the change was not significant. Of the vaccine-specific clones in convalescent patients, 304 of 307, or nearly all, reacted only to SARS-CoV-2 spike and did not cross-react with common cold coronaviruses. Relatively few convalescent patients were included in the study, and early timepoints after natural infection were not analyzed. Among convalescent patients, a median 86.3% of the SARS-CoV-2-reactive clones seen after vaccination appeared only after vaccination, which suggests priming specific to the vaccine.

The library was generated by PCR. DNA from cultured CD4+ T cells was subjected to TCR sequencing with the Oncomine TCR Beta short-read assay at the Johns Hopkins FTIC core. The QIAamp micro DNA kit was used to extract genomic DNA from the cultured CD4+ T cells. Oncomine TCR Beta libraries made from cultured CD4+ T cells were pooled using unique dual indexes and sequenced on an Illumina iSeq 100. In the authors' own workflow: Non-productive sequences were removed, and CDR3s not starting with C, not ending with F or W, or shorter than 7 amino acids were discarded. The MANAFEST web application was used to identify antigen-specific clonotypes by comparing peptide-stimulated wells against reference wells and other culture wells. An FDR below 0.05, an odds ratio above 5, and a productive frequency above 0.1% in at least two of three replicate wells were required for clones to be considered positive. Clonotypes that were significantly expanded in both SARS-CoV-2 spike wells and at least one common cold coronavirus spike condition were defined as cross-reactive. Similarity between CDR3 sequences was evaluated in R version 3.6.1 using Levenshtein distances (stringdist) and unrooted phylogenetic trees (ape). TCRdb cleaned the public reads at Q25 with fastp, built clones with MiXCR and kept in-frame beta chains. Rows are combined by CDR3 protein, so each entry shows the most common genes and DNA. In this record, the V and J calls reflect TCRdb's handling and not the investigators' own analysis. In all, the sample holds 25,000 to 30,000 distinct CDR3 sequences, and 35% to 50% of those were seen once. The top ten hold over 4% of the sample.

The trim is 5 bases for V and 9 bases for J, with a gap of 17 bases between the germline ends. The germline V gene encodes CDR1 DFQATT and CDR2 SNEGSKA (reference sequence). The CDR3, cysteine through phenylalanine, is 14 amino acids long. This entry keeps only the CDR3 DNA: 42 bases, framed from base 1. The sample's time point label is to be understood as: late sampling 161 to 241 days after vaccination in a few convalescent patients. The meaning of the sample's treatment or condition label: approximately nine-day PBMC culture with coronavirus spike peptide pools or control peptides (ViraFEST assay). To expand antigen-specific T cells with peptide pools and then pick out the expanded clonotypes through TCR sequencing, the study relied on the ViraFEST assay. The positive SARS-CoV-2 PCR tests of the convalescent patients were dated from March to December 2020, before the Alpha, Beta and Delta variants emerged in the United States. Each well held 2.2 million or so PBMCs cultured in IMDM containing about 5% human AB serum and approximately 9.1 IU/ml IL-2, with about 10 ug/ml peptide pools added. Half of the culture medium was replaced with fresh IL-2-containing medium on days 3 and 7. After 10 days of culture, CD4+ T cells were isolated by negative selection with the EasySep CD4+ T cell isolation kit. Ficoll-Paque Plus gradient centrifugation was used to isolate PBMCs from whole blood, and the isolated PBMCs were then either used fresh or cryopreserved at -140C. In general, triplicate wells were set up for every culture condition.

The receptor was derived from a human donor who had recovered from COVID-19. The chain is assembled from TRBV20-1 and TRBJ1-6; a weak D assignment points to TRBD1 (5 bases agree). The sequencing used CD4+ T cells from blood, cultured in vitro, collected about 7 months after SARS-CoV-2 vaccination. For the CDR3, the sequence is CSAWDRRRGSPLHF. Read as DNA, the sequence is TGCAGTGCTTGGGACCGGAGACGAGGTTCACCCCTCCACTTT.